This TCR beta chain was found in a study of blood T cell repertoires in COVID-19. In the authors' workflow: Scientists estimated how many nucleated cells there were by amplifying reference gene primers. This table comes from immunoSEQ multiplex PCR, and its TCRdb copy is limited to in-frame clones, with some not included. The DNA was the basis for D and trimming; V, J and clone size are from that table. The sample includes approximately 470,000 clones, about 85% of them seen just once. Germline-derived CDR1 and CDR2 are GTSNPN and SVGIG (reference sequence). The CDR3 has 14 amino acids. Trimming removed 4 bases from V and 5 bases from J; junction bases left unmatched: 6.

The source of this sequence is a woman aged 18-29 years who had recovered from COVID-19. The sample was PBMCs or T cells enriched from blood (not recorded which). This chain connects TRBV30 to TRBJ1-5; 9 positions match TRBD1. The CDR3 DNA reads as TGTGCCTGGACCGAGGGACAGGGCGATCAGCCCCAGCATTTT. Translated, it gives CAWTEGQGDQPQHF.